This T cell receptor beta chain was found in a study of CD8 T cells in Susac syndrome. Study-level information: Sequenced Susac syndrome patients included over 5 with clinically active disease and roughly 8 in remission.

Germline V gene lookup returns CDR1 SGHNT and CDR2 YYREEE (reference sequence). The CDR3 loop spans 18 amino acids. V trimming: 0 bases; J trimming: 4 bases; junction bases outside the gene matches: 13. Random hexamers were used to reverse transcribe the RNA input (about 0.5 to 1 ug). One entry per CDR3 protein, called by TCRdb with MiXCR from the immunoSEQ multiplex PCR reads. Among tens of thousands of distinct CDR3 sequences listed, 90% to 95% were seen once. High-throughput TCR beta sequencing covered peripheral CD8+ and CD4+ T cells. Negative isolation was applied to CD8+ and CD4+ T cells, and FACS enrichment was applied to TEMRA cells. In its sample, this clonotype was seen a few times.

The clonotype was recovered from a human donor with Susac syndrome. The chain employs TRBV5-4 and TRBJ2-1, with TRBD1 matching 7 bases. Sequenced: CD4+ T cells from PBMCs. The CDR3 DNA follows: TGTGCCAGCAGCTTGGACGACAGGGTTGTTTCATGGTACAATGAGCAGTTCTTC. It yields the protein CASSLDDRVVSWYNEQFF.